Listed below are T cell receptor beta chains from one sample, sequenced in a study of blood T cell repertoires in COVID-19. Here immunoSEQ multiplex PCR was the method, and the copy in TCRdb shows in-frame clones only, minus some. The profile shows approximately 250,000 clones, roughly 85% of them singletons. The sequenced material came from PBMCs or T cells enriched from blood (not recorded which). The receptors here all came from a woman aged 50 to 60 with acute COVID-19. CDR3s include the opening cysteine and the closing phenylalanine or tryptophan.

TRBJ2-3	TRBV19	CASSNVGTRVVRTDTQYF
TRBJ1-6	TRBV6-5	CASSYVVTGDSPLHF
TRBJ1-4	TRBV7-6	CASSLGLSNEKLFF
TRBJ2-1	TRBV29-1	CSVPDRLTNEQFF
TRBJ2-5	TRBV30	CAWGVDRDLYQETQYF
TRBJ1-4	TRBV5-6	CASSLQVVINEKLFF
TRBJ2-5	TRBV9	CASSVGTGLSVETQYF
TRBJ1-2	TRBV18	CASSPPIQGQGYTF
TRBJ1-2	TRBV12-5	CASALGQEYGYTF
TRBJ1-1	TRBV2	CASKRSLNTEAFF
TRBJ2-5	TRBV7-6	CASSLYDGSGDQYF
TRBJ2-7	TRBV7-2	CASSFSGYEQYF
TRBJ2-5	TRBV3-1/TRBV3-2	CASSQDRQGGETQYF
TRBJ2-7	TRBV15	CATSKGGYSYEQYF
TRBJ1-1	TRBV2	CASSEASGLPLLAFF
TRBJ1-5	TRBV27	CASSLAGYQPQHF
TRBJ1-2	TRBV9	CASSVGDSLLYGYTF
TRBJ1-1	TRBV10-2	CASRERQVTNTEAFF
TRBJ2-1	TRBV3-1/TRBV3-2	CASSRTSGVNEQFF
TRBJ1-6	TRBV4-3	CASSPGTGTSPLHF
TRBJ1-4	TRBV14	CASSRGLNEKLFF
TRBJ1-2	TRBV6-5	CASSYSTQGARDGYTF
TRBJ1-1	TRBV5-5	CASSFGEDTEAFF
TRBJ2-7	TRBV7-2	CASSLLPGQGTYEQYF
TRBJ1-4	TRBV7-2	CASSFSGSSTNEKLFF
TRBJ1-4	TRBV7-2	CASSLAGQGIEKLFF
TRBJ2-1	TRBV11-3	CASSLVTSGVYNEQFF
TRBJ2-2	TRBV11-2	CASSLAGGPGELFF
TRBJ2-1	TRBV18	CASSPLSGGGNEQFF
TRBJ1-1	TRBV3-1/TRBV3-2	CASSQQEVNTEAFF
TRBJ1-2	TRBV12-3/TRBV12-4	CASSPGGHYGYTF
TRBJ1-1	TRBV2	CASRGDRDRNINTEAFF
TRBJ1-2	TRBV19	CASSVAREGYTF
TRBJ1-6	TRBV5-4	CASSLMADNSPLHF
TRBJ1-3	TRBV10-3	CAISLTSGSSGNTIYF
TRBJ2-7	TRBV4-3	CASSPYGQGLSEQYF
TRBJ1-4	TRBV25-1	CASTRTGTTNEKLFF
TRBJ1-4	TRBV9	CASSVGTVGEKLFF
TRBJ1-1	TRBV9	CASSVAVGGAPEAFF
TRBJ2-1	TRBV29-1	CSVGGTPYNEQFF
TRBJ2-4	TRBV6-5	CATSGVLAKNIQYF
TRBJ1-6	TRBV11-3	CASSLTGGGGSPLHF
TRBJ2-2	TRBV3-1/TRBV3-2	CASSQGRDGELFF